The 13 T cell receptor beta chains below all came from one sample that was sequenced in a study of blood T cells in healthy people across ages. Using a J-beta primer mix together with a sample-barcoded 5' primer, a second PCR was run for about 7 to 12 cycles. In TCRdb, the 5' RACE reads were re-called with MiXCR into one record per CDR3 protein. The profile shows about 830,000 distinct CDR3 sequences, around 68% of them singletons. The sequenced material came from blood. The receptors come from a man aged 25 to 45 in good health.

The sample holds one count of this clonotype. This rearrangement joins TRBV7-9 to TRBJ2-6; 8 nucleotides agree with TRBD2. CDR3 length: 19 amino acids. After removal of 4 bases from V and 0 bases from J, the junction contained 11 bases not matched to a gene. CDR1 and CDR2 from the germline V gene are SEHNR and FQNEAQ (reference sequence). CDR3 protein: CASSYGRGRGRSGANVLTF. Written as DNA, the CDR3 is TGTGCCAGCAGCTACGGGAGGGGACGAGGTCGCTCTGGGGCCAACGTCCTGACTTTC.

The chain is built from TRBV28 and TRBJ2-4; TRBD1 is a possible D gene (5 bases). With 2 bases removed from V and 7 bases from J, the gap between germline ends came to 9 bases. Per the germline V gene, CDR1 is MDHEN and CDR2 is SYDVKM. CDR3 length: 13 amino acids. The CDR3 DNA reads TGTGCCAGCAGTTTAGCAGGGCGGAACATTCAGTACTTC. As protein: CASSLAGRNIQYF.

CDR3 protein: CASSQYASHPYEQYF. In DNA form, the CDR3 reads TGTGCCAGCAGCCAATACGCCTCGCACCCCTACGAGCAGTACTTC. V gene TRBV4-2 combines with J gene TRBJ2-7; no clear D. V was trimmed by 2 bases and J by 2 bases, leaving 13 bases between them. This CDR3 is 15 amino acids long. The germline CDR1 and CDR2 sequences are LGHNA and YNFKEQ.

V and J are TRBV6-5 and TRBJ1-6; the D gene is possibly TRBD1 (5 bases). V was pared by 2 bases and J by 4 bases, with 9 bases between. The CDR3 sequence is 15 residues long. The germline gives CDR1 MNHEY, CDR2 SVGAGI. This chain's CDR3 is CASSYGRGYNSPLHF. CDR3 DNA: TGTGCCAGCAGTTACGGTAGGGGTTATAATTCACCCCTCCACTTT.

This clonotype has only one observation. This sequence joins TRBV27 and TRBJ2-3; 11 bases match TRBD2. The length of the CDR3 is 18 residues. Germline V gene sequence: CDR1 MNHEY, CDR2 SMNVEV (reference sequence). Trimming removed 6 bases from V and 0 bases from J; junction bases left unmatched: 11. CDR3 nucleotide sequence: TGTGCCAGCAGCCCTCTAGCGGGGGGACCCGCTAGCACAGATACGCAGTATTTT. As protein: CASSPLAGGPASTDTQYF.

The V gene is TRBV7-8, the J gene TRBJ1-5; no firm D call. Trimming stripped 3 bases from V and 1 base from J, with 13 bases between. CDR1 is SGHVS and CDR2 is FQNEAQ in the germline V gene. This CDR3 spans 16 amino acids. The DNA of the CDR3 is TGTGCCAGCAGCTTCGCCCGGTTGGGCAGCAATCAGCCCCAGCATTTT. This encodes CASSFARLGSNQPQHF.

The chain joins TRBV19 to TRBJ1-2, with D hard to call. Trimming cost V 6 bases and J 2 bases, with 13 bases left between them. In germline, CDR1 is LNHDA, CDR2 SQIVND (reference sequence). The CDR3 spans 14 residues. This chain's CDR3 is CASSSSPGNYGYTF. The CDR3 DNA sequence: TGTGCCAGTAGCTCATCGCCAGGCAACTATGGCTACACCTTC.

The chain employs TRBV5-5 and TRBJ2-1; D is undetermined. Deletions cut 4 bases from V and 12 bases from J, with 14 bases between. The germline CDR1 and CDR2 sequences are SGHKS and YYEKEE (reference sequence). The CDR3 length is 12 residues. The DNA of the CDR3 is TGTGCCAGCAGCCTGGAGCGTGGATGGCAGTTCTTC. This codes for CASSLERGWQFF.

Regarding this clonotype: It may be a read error: a sequence one base away is much more abundant. The CDR3 DNA reads as TGTGCCAGCAGCCGCTACTTGCCGCGGGGGGGGCCGGTGAATTACAATGAGCAGTTCTTC. Translation: CASSRYLPRGGPVNYNEQFF. The chain links TRBV9 to TRBJ2-1; 9 nucleotides line up with TRBD2. Trimming took 4 bases from V and 4 from J; bases not matched to a gene: 21. This CDR3 comprises 20 residues. Germline assignment: CDR1 SGDLS and CDR2 YYNGEE.

The chain joins TRBV6-5 to TRBJ2-7; 10 nucleotides match TRBD2. V trimming: 11 bases; J trimming: 6 bases; junction bases outside the gene matches: 13. The CDR3 has 14 amino acids. Germline assignment: CDR1 MNHEY and CDR2 SVGAGI. CDR3 in DNA: TGTGCCCTACCCTCCGGGACTAGCGTTTGCGAGCAGTACTTC. The encoded protein is CALPSGTSVCEQYF.

This chain links TRBV29-1 with TRBJ2-4, with D possibly matching TRBD1 (7 bases). Trimming shortened V by 4 bases and J by 10 bases, and 14 bases separated the two germline ends. The germline V gene has CDR1 SQVTM and CDR2 ANQGSEA. This CDR3 is built from 12 residues. The CDR3 is CSVVPTGTIQYF. The CDR3 DNA follows: TGCAGCGTTGTTCCGACAGGGACTATTCAGTACTTC. The entire variable domain, with the rest obtained from reference TRBV29-1 and TRBJ2-4, is as follows: SAVISQKPSRDICQRGTSLTIQCQVDSQVTMMFWYRQQPGQSLTLIATANQGSEATYESGFVIDKFPISRPNLTFSTLTVSNMSPEDSSIYLCSVVPTGTIQYFGAGTRLSVL.

The V and J genes are TRBV13 and TRBJ2-5; 11 positions match TRBD2. The CDR3 has 15 amino acids. Germline loops: CDR1 PRHDT, CDR2 FYEKMQ (reference sequence). The J segment lost 5 bases and the V segment lost 5 bases, leaving 7 bases of the junction unmatched. In DNA form, the CDR3 reads TGTGCCAGCAGCATGCGACTAGCGGGGAAGGAGACCCAGTACTTC. Protein: CASSMRLAGKETQYF.

CDR3 nucleotides: TGTGCCAGCAGACAAGGAGATACGCAGTATTTT. It codes for CASRQGDTQYF. J is TRBJ2-3 and V is TRBV6-2 or TRBV6-3; no reliable D call. CDR1 and CDR2 (germline): MNHEY, SVGEGT. V lost 6 bases to trimming and J lost 5 bases, with 6 bases between them. The CDR3 extends over 11 amino acids.